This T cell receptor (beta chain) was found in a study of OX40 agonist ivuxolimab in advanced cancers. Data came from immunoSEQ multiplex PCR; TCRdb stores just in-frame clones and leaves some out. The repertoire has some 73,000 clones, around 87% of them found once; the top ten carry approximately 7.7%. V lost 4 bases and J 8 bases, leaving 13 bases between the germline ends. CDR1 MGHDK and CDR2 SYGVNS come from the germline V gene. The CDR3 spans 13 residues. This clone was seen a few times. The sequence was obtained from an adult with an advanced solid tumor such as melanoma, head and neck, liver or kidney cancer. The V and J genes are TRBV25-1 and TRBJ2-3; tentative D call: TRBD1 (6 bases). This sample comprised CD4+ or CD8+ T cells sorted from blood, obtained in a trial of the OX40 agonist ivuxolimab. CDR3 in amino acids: CASSGQVSGTQYF. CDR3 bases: TGTGCCAGCAGTGGACAGGTTTCTGGTACGCAGTATTTT. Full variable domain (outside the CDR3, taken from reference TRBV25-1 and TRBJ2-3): EADIYQTPRYLVIGTGKKITLECSQTMGHDKMYWYQQDPGMELHLIHYSYGVNSTEKGDLSSESTVSRIRTEHFPLTLESARPSHTSQYLCASSGQVSGTQYFGPGTRLTVL.